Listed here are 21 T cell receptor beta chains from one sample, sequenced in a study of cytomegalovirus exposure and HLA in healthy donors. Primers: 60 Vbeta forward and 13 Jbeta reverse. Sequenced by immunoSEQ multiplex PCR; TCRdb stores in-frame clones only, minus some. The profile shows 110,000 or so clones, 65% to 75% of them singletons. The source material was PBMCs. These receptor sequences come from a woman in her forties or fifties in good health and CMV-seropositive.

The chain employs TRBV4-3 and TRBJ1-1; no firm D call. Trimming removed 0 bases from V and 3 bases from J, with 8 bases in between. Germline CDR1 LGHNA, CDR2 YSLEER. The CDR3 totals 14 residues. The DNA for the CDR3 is TGCGCCAGCAGCCAAGACGGGAAATACACTGAAGCTTTCTTT. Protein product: CASSQDGKYTEAFF.

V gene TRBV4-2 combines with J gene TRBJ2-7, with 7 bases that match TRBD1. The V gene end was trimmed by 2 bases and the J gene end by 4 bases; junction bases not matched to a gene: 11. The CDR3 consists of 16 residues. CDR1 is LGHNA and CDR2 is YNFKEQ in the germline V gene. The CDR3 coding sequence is TGTGCCAGCAGCCAACTTGGGGGACAGAAAATATACGAGCAGTACTTC. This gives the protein CASSQLGGQKIYEQYF.

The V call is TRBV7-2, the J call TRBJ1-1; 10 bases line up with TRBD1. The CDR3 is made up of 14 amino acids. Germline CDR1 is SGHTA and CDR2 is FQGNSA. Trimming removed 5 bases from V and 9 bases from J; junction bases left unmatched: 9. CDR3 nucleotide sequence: TGTGCCAGCAGCGAACAGTCGGGACAGGGGAAAGCTTTCTTT. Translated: CASSEQSGQGKAFF. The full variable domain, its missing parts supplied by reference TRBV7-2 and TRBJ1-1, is GAGVSQSPSNKVTEKGKDVELRCDPISGHTALYWYRQSLGQGLEFLIYFQGNSAPDKSGLPSDRFSAERTGGSVSTLTIQRTQQEDSAVYLCASSEQSGQGKAFFGQGTRLTVV.

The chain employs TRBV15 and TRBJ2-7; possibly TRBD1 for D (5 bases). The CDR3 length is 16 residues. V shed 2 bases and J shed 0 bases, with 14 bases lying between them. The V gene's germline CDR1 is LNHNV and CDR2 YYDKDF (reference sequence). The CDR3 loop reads CATSRLGASSSYEQYF. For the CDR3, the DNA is TGTGCCACCAGCAGACTAGGGGCCTCCAGCTCCTACGAGCAGTACTTC.

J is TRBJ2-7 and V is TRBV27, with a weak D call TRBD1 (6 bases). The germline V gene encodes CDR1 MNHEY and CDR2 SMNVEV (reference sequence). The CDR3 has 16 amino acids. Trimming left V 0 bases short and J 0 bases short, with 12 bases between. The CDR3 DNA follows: TGTGCCAGCAGTTTATCGGACAGCGTCAGCTCCTACGAGCAGTACTTC. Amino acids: CASSLSDSVSSYEQYF.

CDR3 DNA: TGTGCCAGTAGTACCCGGACAGAAACTGAAGCTTTCTTT. It specifies CASSTRTETEAFF. The genes are TRBV19 and TRBJ1-1; weak D call: TRBD1 (6 bases). CDR3 length: 13 amino acids. The ends were cut back, 4 bases at V and 5 bases at J, with 11 bases in the middle. CDR1 LNHDA and CDR2 SQIVND come from the germline V gene (reference sequence).

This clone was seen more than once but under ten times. This chain's CDR3 is CASSPLEDNEQFF. The CDR3 DNA sequence: TGTGCCAGCAGCCCACTAGAGGACAATGAGCAGTTCTTC. The chain uses TRBV6-1 and TRBJ2-1; D possibly corresponds to TRBD2 (5 bases). Between the trimmed V and J ends, which lost 6 bases and 5 bases, there was a span of 11 bases. The CDR3 is 13 residues long. The germline gives CDR1 MNHNS, CDR2 SASEGT.

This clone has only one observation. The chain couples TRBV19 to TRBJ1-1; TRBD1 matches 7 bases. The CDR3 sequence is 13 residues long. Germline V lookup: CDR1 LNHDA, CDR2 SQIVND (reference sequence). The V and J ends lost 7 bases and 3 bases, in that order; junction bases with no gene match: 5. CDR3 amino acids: CASTRQGDTEAFF. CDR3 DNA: TGTGCCAGTACCCGACAGGGAGACACTGAAGCTTTCTTT.

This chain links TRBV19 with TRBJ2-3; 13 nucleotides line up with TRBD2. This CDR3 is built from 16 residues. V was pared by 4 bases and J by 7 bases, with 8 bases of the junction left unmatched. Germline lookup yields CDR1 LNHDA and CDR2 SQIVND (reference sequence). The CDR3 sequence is CASSTGTSGRAYTQYF. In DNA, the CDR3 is TGTGCCAGTAGTACCGGAACTAGCGGGAGGGCCTATACGCAGTATTTT.

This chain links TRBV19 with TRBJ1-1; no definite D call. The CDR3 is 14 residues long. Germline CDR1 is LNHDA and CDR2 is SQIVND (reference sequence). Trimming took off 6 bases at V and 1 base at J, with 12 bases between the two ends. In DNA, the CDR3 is TGTGCCAGTAGCGGCTGGCGAGGGAACACTGAAGCTTTCTTT. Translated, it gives CASSGWRGNTEAFF.

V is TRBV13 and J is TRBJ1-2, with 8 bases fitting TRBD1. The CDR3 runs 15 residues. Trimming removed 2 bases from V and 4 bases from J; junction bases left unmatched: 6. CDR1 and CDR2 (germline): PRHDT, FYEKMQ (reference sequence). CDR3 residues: CASSLSQGASYGYTF. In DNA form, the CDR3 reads TGTGCCAGCAGCTTATCCCAGGGGGCAAGCTATGGCTACACCTTC. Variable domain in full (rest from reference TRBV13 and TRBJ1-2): AAGVIQSPRHLIKEKRETATLKCYPIPRHDTVYWYQQGPGQDPQFLISFYEKMQSDKGSIPDRFSAQQFSDYHSELNMSSLELGDSALYFCASSLSQGASYGYTFGSGTRLTVV.

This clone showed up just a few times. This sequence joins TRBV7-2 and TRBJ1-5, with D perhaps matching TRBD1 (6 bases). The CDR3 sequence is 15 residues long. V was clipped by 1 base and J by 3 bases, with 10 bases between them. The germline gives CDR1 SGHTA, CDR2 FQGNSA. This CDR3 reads CASSLEWGPNQPQHF. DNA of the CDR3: TGTGCCAGCAGCTTAGAGTGGGGGCCCAATCAGCCCCAGCATTTT.

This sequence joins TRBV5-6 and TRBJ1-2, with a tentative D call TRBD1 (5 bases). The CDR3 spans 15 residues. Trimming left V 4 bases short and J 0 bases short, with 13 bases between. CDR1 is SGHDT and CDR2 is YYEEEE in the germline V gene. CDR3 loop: CASSRFPGTNYGYTF. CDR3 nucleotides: TGTGCCAGCAGCCGATTTCCAGGGACTAACTATGGCTACACCTTC.

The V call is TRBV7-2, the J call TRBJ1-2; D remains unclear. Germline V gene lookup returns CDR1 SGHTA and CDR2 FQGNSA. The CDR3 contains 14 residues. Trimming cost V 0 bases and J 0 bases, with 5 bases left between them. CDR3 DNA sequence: TGTGCCAGCAGCTTAGCCTACTCTAACTATGGCTACACCTTC. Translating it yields CASSLAYSNYGYTF.

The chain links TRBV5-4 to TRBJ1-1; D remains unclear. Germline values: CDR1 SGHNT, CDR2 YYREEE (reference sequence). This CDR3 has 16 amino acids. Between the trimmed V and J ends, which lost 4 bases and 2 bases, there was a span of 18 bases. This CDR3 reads CASSPGSRSLNTEAFF. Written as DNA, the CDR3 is TGTGCCAGCAGCCCTGGATCGCGGAGCCTCAACACTGAAGCTTTCTTT.

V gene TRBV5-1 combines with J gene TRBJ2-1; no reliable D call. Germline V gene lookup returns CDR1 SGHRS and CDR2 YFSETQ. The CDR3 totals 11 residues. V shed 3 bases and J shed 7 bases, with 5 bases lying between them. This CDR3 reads CASSSQNEQFF. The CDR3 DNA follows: TGCGCCAGCAGCTCTCAGAATGAGCAGTTCTTC.

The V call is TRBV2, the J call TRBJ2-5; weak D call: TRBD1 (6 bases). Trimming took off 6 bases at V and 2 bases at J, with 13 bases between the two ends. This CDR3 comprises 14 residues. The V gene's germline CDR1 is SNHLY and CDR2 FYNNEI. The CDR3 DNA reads TGTGCCAGCAGGCCCAGGGGACCACAAGAGACCCAGTACTTC. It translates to CASRPRGPQETQYF.

CDR3 region: CASRVSGTTGELFF. The CDR3 coding sequence is TGTGCCAGCAGAGTTAGCGGGACCACCGGGGAGCTGTTTTTT. The chain has TRBV2 and TRBJ2-2, with 8 bases aligning to TRBD2. CDR1 and CDR2 from the germline V gene are SNHLY and FYNNEI. With 6 bases clipped from V and 4 bases from J, the junction kept 4 bases outside the gene matches. This CDR3 has 14 amino acids.

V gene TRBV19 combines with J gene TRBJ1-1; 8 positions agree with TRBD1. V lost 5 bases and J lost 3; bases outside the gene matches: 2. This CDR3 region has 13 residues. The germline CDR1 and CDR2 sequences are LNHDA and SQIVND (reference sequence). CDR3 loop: CASSWTGYTEAFF. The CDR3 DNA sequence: TGTGCCAGTAGTTGGACAGGGTACACTGAAGCTTTCTTT.

In DNA, the CDR3 is TGTGCCAGCAGTAGACTAGCGGGGGGTATCTACAATGAGCAGTTCTTC. Protein product: CASSRLAGGIYNEQFF. This chain connects TRBV6-4 to TRBJ2-1; 13 bases line up with TRBD2. The V segment lost 5 bases and the J segment 3 bases; nucleotides outside the gene matches: 4. CDR1 MRHNA and CDR2 SNTAGT come from the germline V gene. CDR3 size: 16 residues.

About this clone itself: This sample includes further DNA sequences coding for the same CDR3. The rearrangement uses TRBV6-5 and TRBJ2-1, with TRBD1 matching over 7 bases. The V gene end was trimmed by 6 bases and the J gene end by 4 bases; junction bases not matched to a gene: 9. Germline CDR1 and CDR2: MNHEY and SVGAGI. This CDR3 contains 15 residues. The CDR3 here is CASRRGLGRYNEQFF. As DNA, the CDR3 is TGTGCCAGCAGAAGGGGGCTAGGCCGTTACAATGAGCAGTTCTTC.